The sequence of this TCR beta chain was determined in a study of molecular identifiers for immune sequencing clone quantification. Broader study findings: Molecules of identical TCR sharing a barcode could underestimate highly expanded clone sizes. Jurkat TCR RNA spiked in from one cell (amid about a million naive cells) was reportedly detectable.

The V end was cut by 5 bases, the J end by 0 bases, with 15 bases between. CDR3 size: 16 residues. This clonotype came up many times. Its matching antigen is unknown. TCRdb independently ran MiXCR on the PCR reads; one entry per CDR3 protein. The sample carries about 320,000 distinct CDR3 sequences, about 21% recorded once. This chain joins TRBV12-3 or TRBV12-4 and TRBJ2-3; no definite D call. The sequencing input was naive CD8+ T cells from blood, with Jurkat cell RNA spiked in. Subset of the sample: FACS-sorted CD8+CD4-CCR7+CD45RA+ naive T cells. The origin of this receptor is a human donor in good health. Some libraries in this study had Jurkat cell RNA spiked in. CDR3 bases: TGTGCCAGCAGTCCGCCCCCAGAATCTAGCACAGATACGCAGTATTTT. It yields the protein CASSPPPESSTDTQYF.